This T cell receptor (beta chain) appears in the sequencing data of a study of Ad26.COV2.S vaccination and SARS-CoV-2 variants. Regarding the study as a whole: After vaccination, substantial breadth of spike-specific CD8+ and CD4+ responses was reported.

The table came from immunoSEQ multiplex PCR; TCRdb's copy has only in-frame clones and leaves some out. Of a few hundred thousand clones listed, roughly 86% were seen once; the top ten hold around 3%. Concerning this clone itself: Its antigen is unknown.

V lost 0 bases to trimming and J lost 11 bases; unmatched junction nucleotides: 9. Germline values: CDR1 SGHTS, CDR2 YDEGEE. The CDR3 is 16 residues long. This sample's treatment: 15 to 20 received Ad26.COV2.S at low or high dose, single or two shots; roughly five received placebo; per-sample allocation not given. Day 63 following the first vaccine or placebo injection was when the samples were taken. The material sequenced was peripheral blood, taken in a trial of Ad26.COV2.S vaccine versus placebo. This receptor was obtained from a person aged 18-60 years who received the Ad26.COV2.S COVID-19 vaccine or a placebo. The chain has TRBV5-8 and TRBJ1-6, with 9 positions matching TRBD1. CDR3 sequence (DNA): TGTGCCAGCAGCTTGGACTCGACAGGGGGTAGAACACCCCTCCACTTT. It translates to CASSLDSTGGRTPLHF.